This is a list of T cell receptor beta chains from one sample in a study of OX40 agonist ivuxolimab in advanced cancers. TCRdb keeps only in-frame clones here, not all; method: immunoSEQ multiplex PCR. Among 78,000 or so clones listed, roughly 84% were seen once. The sequencing used CD4+ or CD8+ T cells sorted from blood, collected in a trial of the OX40 agonist ivuxolimab. Receptors originate from an adult with an advanced solid tumor such as melanoma, head and neck, liver or kidney cancer. Both conserved end residues are part of each CDR3. The D gene is left open where the match is weak. Clone size appears in some rows only: once, few, many, or a class for an expanded clone.

D: TRBD1
size: NA
J: TRBJ1-2
V: TRBV2
DNA: TGTGCCAGCAGTGATACAGGGGGCTATGGCTACACCTTC
CDR3: CASSDTGGYGYTF

D: NA
size: NA
J: TRBJ2-2
V: TRBV5-1
DNA: TGCGCCAGCAGCTTGGAACGCGGGGAGCTGTTTTTT
CDR3: CASSLERGELFF

D: TRBD1
size: NA
J: TRBJ2-2
V: TRBV14
DNA: TGTGCCAGCAGCCAGCGTCAGGGGGCGCCGAACACCGGGGAGCTGTTTTTT
CDR3: CASSQRQGAPNTGELFF

D: NA
size: NA
J: TRBJ2-7
V: TRBV21-1
DNA: TGTGCCAGCAGCAAAGAAGATAGGCTAGCGGGAAGTTGCTACGAGCAGTACTTC
CDR3: CASSKEDRLAGSCYEQYF

D: NA
size: NA
J: TRBJ1-3
V: TRBV11-2
DNA: TGTGCCAGCAGCTTAGGACATTTCTCCTCTGGAAACACCATATATTTT
CDR3: CASSLGHFSSGNTIYF

D: TRBD2
size: NA
J: TRBJ2-5
V: TRBV5-4
DNA: TGTGCCAGCAGCCACATTAGCGGGAGCCAAGAGACCCAGTACTTC
CDR3: CASSHISGSQETQYF

D: TRBD1
size: NA
J: TRBJ1-3
V: TRBV19
DNA: TGTGCCAGTAGTGTAGGACCCGACAGGGGCGTCGGAAACACCATATATTTT
CDR3: CASSVGPDRGVGNTIYF

D: TRBD2
size: once
J: TRBJ2-3
V: TRBV5-1
DNA: TGCGCCAGCAGCCTCAAGCGGGAGTCTGGGATAGCAGATACGCAGTATTTT
CDR3: CASSLKRESGIADTQYF

D: TRBD2
size: NA
J: TRBJ2-3
V: TRBV10-3
DNA: TGTGCCATCACGGCGGGAGATGGTGCAGATACGCAGTATTTT
CDR3: CAITAGDGADTQYF

D: NA
size: once
J: TRBJ1-3
V: TRBV6-5
DNA: TGTGCCAGCAGTGGATTTGGGGCCGAAAACACCATATATTTT
CDR3: CASSGFGAENTIYF

D: TRBD1
size: NA
J: TRBJ2-1
V: TRBV6-6
DNA: TGTGCCAGCAGGACCCGGGACAGGGGGTACAATGAGCAGTTCTTC
CDR3: CASRTRDRGYNEQFF

D: TRBD2
size: NA
J: TRBJ2-1
V: TRBV4-1
DNA: TGCGCCAGCAGCCATAGTATAATCGGGACTAGGGGCAATGAGCAGTTCTTC
CDR3: CASSHSIIGTRGNEQFF

D: NA
size: NA
J: TRBJ1-3
V: TRBV10-3
DNA: TGTGCCATCACCGCGACAGATTCTAGCTCTGGAAACACCATATATTTT
CDR3: CAITATDSSSGNTIYF

D: TRBD2
size: NA
J: TRBJ2-1
V: TRBV11-2
DNA: TGTGCCAGCAGCTTAGCCAGAACTAGCGGGAGGTCCGAAAATGAGCAGTTCTTC
CDR3: CASSLARTSGRSENEQFF

D: TRBD2
size: NA
J: TRBJ2-3
V: TRBV19
DNA: TGTGCCAGTAGTACAGGGACTAGCGGGAGGGTAGCAGATACGCAGTATTTT
CDR3: CASSTGTSGRVADTQYF

D: NA
size: NA
J: TRBJ1-4
V: TRBV4-2
DNA: TGTGCCAGCAGCCAAGAGGGGCCAGCTAATGAAAAACTGTTTTTT
CDR3: CASSQEGPANEKLFF

D: NA
size: few
J: TRBJ2-3
V: TRBV9
DNA: TGTGCCAGCAGCGTAGGGTTAGAATTGACAGATACGCAGTATTTT
CDR3: CASSVGLELTDTQYF

D: NA
size: NA
J: TRBJ2-1
V: TRBV6-4
DNA: TGTGCCAGCAGCCCTAATATTAGGGATGAGCAGTTCTTC
CDR3: CASSPNIRDEQFF

D: TRBD1
size: NA
J: TRBJ1-1
V: TRBV7-6
DNA: TGTGCCAGCAGCTCCCGGACAGGGGTTACTGAAGCTTTCTTT
CDR3: CASSSRTGVTEAFF

D: TRBD2
size: NA
J: TRBJ2-1
V: TRBV19
DNA: TGTGCCAGTAGTATAGGGGGGGTATGGCAGACCTCTAGCGGTCCGTCCTACAATGAGCAGTTCTTC
CDR3: CASSIGGVWQTSSGPSYNEQFF

D: TRBD1
size: NA
J: TRBJ2-7
V: TRBV5-1
DNA: TGCGCCAGCAGCTCTACCGGGACAGGGACCTACGAGCAGTACTTC
CDR3: CASSSTGTGTYEQYF

D: TRBD1
size: few
J: TRBJ2-5
V: TRBV25-1
DNA: TGTGCCAGCAGTGAGACAGGGTACCAAGAGACCCAGTACTTC
CDR3: CASSETGYQETQYF

D: NA
size: NA
J: TRBJ2-7
V: TRBV28
DNA: TGTGCCAGCACATCCCCAGGGGTACTCCTAGACGAGCAGTACTTC
CDR3: CASTSPGVLLDEQYF

D: NA
size: once
J: TRBJ1-2
V: TRBV6-5
DNA: TGTGCCAGCAGTGAAGCTCGGCCGTACACCTTC
CDR3: CASSEARPYTF

D: NA
size: once
J: TRBJ2-4
V: TRBV11-2
DNA: TGTGCCAGCAGTTATAACGGAGGGCAGAACATTCAGTACTTC
CDR3: CASSYNGGQNIQYF

D: TRBD2
size: NA
J: TRBJ2-7
V: TRBV11-2
DNA: TGTGCCAGCAGCCAAGGACTAGCGTCCTCCTACGAGCAGTACTTC
CDR3: CASSQGLASSYEQYF

D: TRBD1
size: NA
J: TRBJ1-1
V: TRBV11-2
DNA: TGTGCCAGCAGCTTTCGTCACCCGGGACAGGGAAGAACTGAAGCTTTCTTT
CDR3: CASSFRHPGQGRTEAFF

D: NA
size: few
J: TRBJ2-7
V: TRBV10-3
DNA: TGTGCCATCAGAGGAACCTACGAGCAGTACTTC
CDR3: CAIRGTYEQYF

D: NA
size: NA
J: TRBJ1-2
V: TRBV6-5
DNA: TGTGCCAGCAGTTACGATGGGTTCTACACCTTC
CDR3: CASSYDGFYTF

D: NA
size: NA
J: TRBJ1-1
V: TRBV5-1
DNA: TGCGCCAGCAGCAACAGGCAAGAGAACACTGAAGCTTTCTTT
CDR3: CASSNRQENTEAFF

D: TRBD2
size: NA
J: TRBJ2-1
V: TRBV13
DNA: TGTGCCAGCAGTCTCAAACTAGCGGACCCCTACAATGAGCAGTTCTTC
CDR3: CASSLKLADPYNEQFF

D: TRBD1
size: NA
J: TRBJ2-3
V: TRBV12-5
DNA: TGTGCTAGTGGTTTGGAAGGGACAGGGTCGCAGTATTTT
CDR3: CASGLEGTGSQYF

D: NA
size: NA
J: TRBJ1-1
V: TRBV29-1
DNA: TGCAGCGTTGAAGAGGGTACTGAAGCTTTCTTT
CDR3: CSVEEGTEAFF

D: TRBD1
size: once
J: TRBJ1-6
V: TRBV15
DNA: TGTGCCACCAGCAGAGGGGGACAGGGGCCACCCCTCCACTTT
CDR3: CATSRGGQGPPLHF

D: NA
size: once
J: TRBJ2-1
V: TRBV20-1
DNA: TGCAGTGCTCTTCCAAGGAATGAGCAGTTCTTC
CDR3: CSALPRNEQFF

D: TRBD1
size: once
J: TRBJ2-5
V: TRBV28
DNA: TGTGCCAGCAGTCCTGGGGACAGGGAGGAGACCCAGTACTTC
CDR3: CASSPGDREETQYF

D: NA
size: NA
J: TRBJ1-5
V: TRBV6-1
DNA: TGTGCCAGCATCACTAAAGGCGGTCAGCCCCAGCATTTT
CDR3: CASITKGGQPQHF

D: TRBD2
size: NA
J: TRBJ2-3
V: TRBV28
DNA: TGTGCCAGCAGTTTTCTAGCGGGCACAGATACGCAGTATTTT
CDR3: CASSFLAGTDTQYF

D: NA
size: NA
J: TRBJ2-7
V: TRBV28
DNA: TGTGCCAGCAGTTTTACAGGGCCCAACGAGCAGTACTTC
CDR3: CASSFTGPNEQYF

D: NA
size: NA
J: TRBJ2-1
V: TRBV6-6
DNA: TGTGCCAGCAGTTATACAGGTCTCTATGAGCAGTTCTTC
CDR3: CASSYTGLYEQFF

D: TRBD1
size: NA
J: TRBJ2-5
V: TRBV28
DNA: TGTGCCAGCAGTCCCCCCGGACAGGAACCTTACCCAAAGTACTTC
CDR3: CASSPPGQEPYPKYF

D: TRBD2
size: NA
J: TRBJ2-7
V: TRBV28
DNA: TGTGCCAGCAGTTTTGGGGGGGTATCCTACGAGCAGTACTTC
CDR3: CASSFGGVSYEQYF

D: NA
size: NA
J: TRBJ2-7
V: TRBV27
DNA: TGTGCCAGCAGGAAGGGACCGTCTATCCCCTACGAGCAGTACTTC
CDR3: CASRKGPSIPYEQYF

D: NA
size: NA
J: TRBJ2-3
V: TRBV7-9
DNA: TGTGCCAGCAGCTTAGATCTCACTACAGATACGCAGTATTTT
CDR3: CASSLDLTTDTQYF

D: NA
size: NA
J: TRBJ1-1
V: TRBV11-3
DNA: TGTGCCAGCAGCTTAATGGGGGAAACTGAAGCTTTCTTT
CDR3: CASSLMGETEAFF

D: NA
size: once
J: TRBJ2-1
V: TRBV5-4
DNA: TGTGCCAGCAGCTTCGTGGGGAACAATGAGCAGTTCTTC
CDR3: CASSFVGNNEQFF

D: TRBD2
size: NA
J: TRBJ2-7
V: TRBV5-1
DNA: TGCGCCAGCAGCCGTAGCGGGAGTTTGGGGTCCTACGAGCAGTACTTC
CDR3: CASSRSGSLGSYEQYF